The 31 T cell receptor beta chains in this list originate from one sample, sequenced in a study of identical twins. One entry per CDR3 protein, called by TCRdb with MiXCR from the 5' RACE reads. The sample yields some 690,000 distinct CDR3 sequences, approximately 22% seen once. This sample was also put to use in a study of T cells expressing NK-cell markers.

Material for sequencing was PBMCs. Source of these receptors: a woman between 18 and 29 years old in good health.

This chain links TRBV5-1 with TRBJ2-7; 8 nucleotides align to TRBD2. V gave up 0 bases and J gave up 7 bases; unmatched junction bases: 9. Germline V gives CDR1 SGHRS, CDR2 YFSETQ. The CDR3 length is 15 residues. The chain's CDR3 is CASSLEVAGTIEQYF. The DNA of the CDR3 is TGCGCCAGCAGCTTGGAGGTAGCGGGGACTATAGAGCAGTACTTC.

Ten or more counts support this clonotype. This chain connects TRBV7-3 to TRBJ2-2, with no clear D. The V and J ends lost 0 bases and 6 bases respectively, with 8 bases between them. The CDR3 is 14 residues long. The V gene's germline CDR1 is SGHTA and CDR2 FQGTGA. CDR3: CASSLTWPAGELFF. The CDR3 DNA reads TGTGCCAGCAGCTTAACGTGGCCAGCCGGGGAGCTGTTTTTT. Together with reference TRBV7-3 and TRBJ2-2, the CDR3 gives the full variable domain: GAGVSQTPSNKVTEKGKYVELRCDPISGHTALYWYRQSLGQGPEFLIYFQGTGAADDSGLPNDRFFAVRPEGSVSTLKIQRTERGDSAVYLCASSLTWPAGELFFGEGSRLTVL.

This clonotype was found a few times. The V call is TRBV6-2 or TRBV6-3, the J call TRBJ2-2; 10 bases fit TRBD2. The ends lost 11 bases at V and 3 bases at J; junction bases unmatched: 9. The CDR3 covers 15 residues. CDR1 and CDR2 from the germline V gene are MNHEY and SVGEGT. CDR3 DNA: TGTGCCGGAAGAGCGGGAGGGTTTGACACCGGGGAGCTGTTTTTT. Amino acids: CAGRAGGFDTGELFF.

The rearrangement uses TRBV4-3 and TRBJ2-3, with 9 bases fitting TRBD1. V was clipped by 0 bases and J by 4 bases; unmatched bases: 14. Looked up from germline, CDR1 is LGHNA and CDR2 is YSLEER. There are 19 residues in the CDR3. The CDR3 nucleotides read TGCGCCAGCAGCCAAGACAACTCCGGCTGGACAGGGGTTGCAGATACGCAGTATTTT. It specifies CASSQDNSGWTGVADTQYF.

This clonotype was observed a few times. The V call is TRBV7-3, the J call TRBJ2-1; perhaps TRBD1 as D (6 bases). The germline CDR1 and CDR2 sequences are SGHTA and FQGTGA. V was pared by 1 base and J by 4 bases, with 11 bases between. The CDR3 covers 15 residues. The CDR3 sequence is CASSLIRTVYNEQFF. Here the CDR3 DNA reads TGTGCCAGCAGCTTAATTCGGACAGTGTACAATGAGCAGTTCTTC.

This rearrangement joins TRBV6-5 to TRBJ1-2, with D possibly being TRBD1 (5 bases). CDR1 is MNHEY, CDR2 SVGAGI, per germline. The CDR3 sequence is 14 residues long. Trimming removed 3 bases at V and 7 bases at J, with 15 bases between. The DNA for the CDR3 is TGTGCCAGCAGTTATGATGAGGGGCCGAGTGGCTACACCTTC. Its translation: CASSYDEGPSGYTF.

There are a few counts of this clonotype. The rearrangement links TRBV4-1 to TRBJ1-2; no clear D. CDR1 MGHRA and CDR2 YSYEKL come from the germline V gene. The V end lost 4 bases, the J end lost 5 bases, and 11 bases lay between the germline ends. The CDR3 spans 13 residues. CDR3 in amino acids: CASSRIGVYGYTF. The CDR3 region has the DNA TGCGCCAGCAGCCGGATCGGGGTTTATGGCTACACCTTC.

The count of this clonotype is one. The CDR3 sequence: CSARAAGAIYNEQFF. CDR3 bases: TGCAGTGCTAGAGCGGCGGGAGCTATCTACAATGAGCAGTTCTTC. The chain joins TRBV20-1 to TRBJ2-1, with 7 nucleotides matching TRBD2. Looked up from germline, CDR1 is DFQATT and CDR2 is SNEGSKA (reference sequence). This CDR3 is 15 amino acids long. After removal of 1 base from V and 3 bases from J, the junction contained 6 bases not matched to a gene.

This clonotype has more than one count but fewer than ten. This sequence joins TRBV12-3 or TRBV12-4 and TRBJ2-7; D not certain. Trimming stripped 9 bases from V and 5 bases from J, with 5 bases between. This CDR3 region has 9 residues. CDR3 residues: CARPNEQYF. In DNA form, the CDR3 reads TGTGCCAGACCTAACGAGCAGTACTTC.

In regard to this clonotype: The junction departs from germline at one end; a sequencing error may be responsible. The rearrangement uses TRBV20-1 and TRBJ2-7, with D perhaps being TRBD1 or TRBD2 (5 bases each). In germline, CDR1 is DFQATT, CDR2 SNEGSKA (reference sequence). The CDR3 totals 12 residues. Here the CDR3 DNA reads TGCAGTCCTAGAGACGGGGCTTACGAGCAGTACTTC. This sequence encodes CSPRDGAYEQYF.

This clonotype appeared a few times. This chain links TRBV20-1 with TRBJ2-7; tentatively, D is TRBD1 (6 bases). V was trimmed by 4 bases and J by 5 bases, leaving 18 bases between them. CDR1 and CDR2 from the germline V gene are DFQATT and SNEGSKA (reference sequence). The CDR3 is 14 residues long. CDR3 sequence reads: CSATHNRATDEQYF. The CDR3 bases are TGCAGTGCTACGCATAACAGGGCGACAGACGAGCAGTACTTC.

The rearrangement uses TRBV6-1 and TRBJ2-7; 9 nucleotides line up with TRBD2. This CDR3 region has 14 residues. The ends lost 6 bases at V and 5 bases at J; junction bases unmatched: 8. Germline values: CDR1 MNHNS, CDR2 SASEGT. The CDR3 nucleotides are TGTGCCAGCAGCAGGGCGGGAGGGCCCAACGAGCAGTACTTC. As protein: CASSRAGGPNEQYF.

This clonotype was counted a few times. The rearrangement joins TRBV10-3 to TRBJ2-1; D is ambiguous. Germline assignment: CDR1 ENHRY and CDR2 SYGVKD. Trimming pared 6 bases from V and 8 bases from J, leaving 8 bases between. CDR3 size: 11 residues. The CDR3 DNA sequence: TGTGCCATCAGGGGTTCCGATGAGCAGTTCTTC. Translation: CAIRGSDEQFF.

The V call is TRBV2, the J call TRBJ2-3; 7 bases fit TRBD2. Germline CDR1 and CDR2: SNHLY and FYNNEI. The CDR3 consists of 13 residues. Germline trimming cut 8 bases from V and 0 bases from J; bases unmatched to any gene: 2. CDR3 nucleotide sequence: TGTGCCAGCCTAGCGGCAAGCACAGATACGCAGTATTTT. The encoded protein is CASLAASTDTQYF.

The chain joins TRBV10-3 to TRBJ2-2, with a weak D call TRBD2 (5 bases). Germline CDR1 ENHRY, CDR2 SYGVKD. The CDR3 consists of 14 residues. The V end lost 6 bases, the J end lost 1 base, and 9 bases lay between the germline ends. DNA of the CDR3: TGTGCCATCAGCACCGGGGAGAACACCGGGGAGCTGTTTTTT. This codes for CAISTGENTGELFF.

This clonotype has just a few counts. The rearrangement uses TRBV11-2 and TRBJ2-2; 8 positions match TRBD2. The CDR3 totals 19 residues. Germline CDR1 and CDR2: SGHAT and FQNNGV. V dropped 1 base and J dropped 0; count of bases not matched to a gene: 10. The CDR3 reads CASSLVASRGRSNTGELFF. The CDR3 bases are TGTGCCAGCAGCTTAGTAGCTTCTCGCGGGAGGTCGAACACCGGGGAGCTGTTTTTT.

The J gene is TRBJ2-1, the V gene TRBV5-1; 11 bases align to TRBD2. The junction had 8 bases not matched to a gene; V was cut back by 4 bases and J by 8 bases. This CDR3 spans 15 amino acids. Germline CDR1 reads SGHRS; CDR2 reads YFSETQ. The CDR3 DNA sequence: TGCGCCAGCAGCCCAACTAGCGGGAGTAAGGATGAGCAGTTCTTC. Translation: CASSPTSGSKDEQFF.

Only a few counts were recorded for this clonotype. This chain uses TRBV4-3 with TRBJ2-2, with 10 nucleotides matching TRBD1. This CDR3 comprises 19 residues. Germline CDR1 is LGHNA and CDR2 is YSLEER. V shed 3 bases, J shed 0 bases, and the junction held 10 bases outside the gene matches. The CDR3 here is CASSQIAGQGIANTGELFF. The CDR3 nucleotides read TGCGCCAGCAGCCAGATCGCGGGACAGGGGATTGCGAACACCGGGGAGCTGTTTTTT.

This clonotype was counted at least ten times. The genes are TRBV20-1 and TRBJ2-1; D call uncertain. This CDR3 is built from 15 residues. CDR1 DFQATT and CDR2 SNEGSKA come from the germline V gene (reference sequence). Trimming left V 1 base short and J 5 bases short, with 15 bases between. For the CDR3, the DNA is TGCAGTGCTAGAGGCAGCGTCCTCCTAGACAATGAGCAGTTCTTC. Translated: CSARGSVLLDNEQFF.

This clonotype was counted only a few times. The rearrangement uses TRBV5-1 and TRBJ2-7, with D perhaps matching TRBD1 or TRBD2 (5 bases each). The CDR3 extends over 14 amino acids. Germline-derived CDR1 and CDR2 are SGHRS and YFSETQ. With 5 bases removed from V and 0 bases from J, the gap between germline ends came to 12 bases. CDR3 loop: CASRMGVSSYEQYF. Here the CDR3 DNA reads TGCGCCAGCAGAATGGGGGTGAGCTCCTACGAGCAGTACTTC.

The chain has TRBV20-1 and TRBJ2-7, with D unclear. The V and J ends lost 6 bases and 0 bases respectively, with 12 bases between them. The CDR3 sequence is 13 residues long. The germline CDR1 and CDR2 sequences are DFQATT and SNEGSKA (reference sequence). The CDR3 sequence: CSAAIRSSYEQYF. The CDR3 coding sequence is TGCAGTGCCGCGATACGGAGCTCCTACGAGCAGTACTTC.

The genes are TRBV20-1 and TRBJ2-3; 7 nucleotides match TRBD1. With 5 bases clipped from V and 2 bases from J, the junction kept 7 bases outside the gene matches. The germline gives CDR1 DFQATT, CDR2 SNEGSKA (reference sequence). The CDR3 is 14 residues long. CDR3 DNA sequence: TGCAGTGCTTCCGACAGGGAAAACACAGATACGCAGTATTTT. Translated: CSASDRENTDTQYF.

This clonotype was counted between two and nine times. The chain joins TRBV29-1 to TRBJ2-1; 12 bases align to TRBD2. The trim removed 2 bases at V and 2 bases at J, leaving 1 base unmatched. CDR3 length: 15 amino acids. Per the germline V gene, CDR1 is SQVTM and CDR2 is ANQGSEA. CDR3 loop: CSVEPSGRAYNEQFF. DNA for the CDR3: TGCAGCGTTGAACCTAGCGGGAGGGCCTACAATGAGCAGTTCTTC.

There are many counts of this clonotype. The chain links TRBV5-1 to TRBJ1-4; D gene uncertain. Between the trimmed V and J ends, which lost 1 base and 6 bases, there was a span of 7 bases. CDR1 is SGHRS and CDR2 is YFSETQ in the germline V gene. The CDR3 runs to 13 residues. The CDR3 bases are TGCGCCAGCAGCTTGCGTCGGGATGAAAAACTGTTTTTT. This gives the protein CASSLRRDEKLFF.

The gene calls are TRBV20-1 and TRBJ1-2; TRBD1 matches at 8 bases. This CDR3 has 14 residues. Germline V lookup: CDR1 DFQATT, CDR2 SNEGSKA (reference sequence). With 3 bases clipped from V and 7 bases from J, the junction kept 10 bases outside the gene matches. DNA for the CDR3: TGCAGTGCTAGCCGGCCAGGGGGCGCTGGTGGCTACACCTTC. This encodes CSASRPGGAGGYTF.

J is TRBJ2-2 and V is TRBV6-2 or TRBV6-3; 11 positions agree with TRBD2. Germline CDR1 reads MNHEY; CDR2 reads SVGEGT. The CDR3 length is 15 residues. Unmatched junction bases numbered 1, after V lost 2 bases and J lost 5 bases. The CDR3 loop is CASSYRLAGTGELFF. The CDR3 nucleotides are TGTGCCAGCAGTTACCGACTAGCGGGAACCGGGGAGCTGTTTTTT.

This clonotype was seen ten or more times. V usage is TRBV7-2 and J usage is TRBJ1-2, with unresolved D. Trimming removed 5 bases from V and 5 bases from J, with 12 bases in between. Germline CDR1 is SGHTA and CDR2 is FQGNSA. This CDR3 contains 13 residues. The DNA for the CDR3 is TGTGCCAGCAGCCCCGGGCGGCAATATGGCTACACCTTC. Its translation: CASSPGRQYGYTF. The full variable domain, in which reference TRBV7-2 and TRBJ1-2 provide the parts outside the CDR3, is GAGVSQSPSNKVTEKGKDVELRCDPISGHTALYWYRQSLGQGLEFLIYFQGNSAPDKSGLPSDRFSAERTGGSVSTLTIQRTQQEDSAVYLCASSPGRQYGYTFGSGTRLTVV.

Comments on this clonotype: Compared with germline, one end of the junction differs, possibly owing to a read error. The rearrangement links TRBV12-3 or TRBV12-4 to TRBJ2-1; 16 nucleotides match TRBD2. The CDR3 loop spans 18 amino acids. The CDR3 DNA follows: TGTGCCATCAGTTCTCCGGGACTAGCGGGGGGGCGATACAATGAGCAGTTCTTC. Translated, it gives CAISSPGLAGGRYNEQFF.

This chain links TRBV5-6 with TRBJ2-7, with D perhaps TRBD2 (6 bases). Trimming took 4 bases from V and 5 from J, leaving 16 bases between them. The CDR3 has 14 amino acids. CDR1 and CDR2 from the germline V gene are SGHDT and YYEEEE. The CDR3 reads CASSIGLSANEQYF. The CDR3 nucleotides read TGTGCCAGCAGCATTGGACTATCAGCGAACGAGCAGTACTTC.

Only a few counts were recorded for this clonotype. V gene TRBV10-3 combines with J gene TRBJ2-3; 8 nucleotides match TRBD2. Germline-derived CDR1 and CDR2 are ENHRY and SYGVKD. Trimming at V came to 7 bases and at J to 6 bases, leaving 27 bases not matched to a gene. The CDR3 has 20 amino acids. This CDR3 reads CAITPLLNPTSGDPRDTQYF. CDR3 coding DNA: TGTGCCATCACTCCCCTCCTCAATCCAACTAGCGGAGACCCACGGGATACGCAGTATTTT.

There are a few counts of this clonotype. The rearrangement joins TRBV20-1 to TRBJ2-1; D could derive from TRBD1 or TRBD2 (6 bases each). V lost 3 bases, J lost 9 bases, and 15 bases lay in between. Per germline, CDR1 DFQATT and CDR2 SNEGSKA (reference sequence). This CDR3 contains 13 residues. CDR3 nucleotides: TGCAGTGCTAGGGGGGCAGCGGGCGGTGAGCAGTTCTTC. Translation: CSARGAAGGEQFF.